This TCR beta chain was profiled in a study of blood T cell repertoires in COVID-19. Whole-study context: Samples of COVID-19 (acute and convalescent) were obtained from the United States, Italy and Spain. Sources were T cells, B-cell-depleted T cells, or PBMCs; the material itself was cDNA or gDNA.

In germline, CDR1 is SGHTA, CDR2 FQGTGA. Losses at the gene ends were 4 bases for V and 4 bases for J; bases not matched to a gene: 6. CDR3 length: 15 residues. Some clones are missing from TCRdb's copy, which holds only in-frame ones; the method was immunoSEQ multiplex PCR. The profile shows 270,000 or so clones, roughly 88% of them singletons. Sample: peripheral blood. This TCR was recovered from a woman aged 25 to 39 with active or convalescent COVID-19. V and J are TRBV7-3 and TRBJ2-2; 7 nucleotides agree with TRBD1. CDR3 sequence (DNA): TGTGCCAGCAGCTCAGACAGGGTTGGCACCGGGGAGCTGTTTTTT. It is translated as CASSSDRVGTGELFF.